This T cell receptor beta chain was identified during a study of cytomegalovirus exposure and HLA in healthy donors. Study details: HLA-typed donors were the source of tens of millions of unique TCRs, which an early data release held.

A note on this clone: What it recognizes is unknown.

Primers for the PCR totalled 60 Vbeta and 13 Jbeta. Repertoires were generated with immunoSEQ multiplex PCR, while TCRdb's copy carries only in-frame clones and drops some. Here the sample spans under 200,000 clones, roughly 70% being singletons. Study observations and caveats: Sequencing had likely introduced a cluster of highly shared sequence variants as an artifact. Roughly uniform depth of sequencing across donors was assumed in presence/absence analyses.

This TCR derives from a woman aged 25 to 39 in good health and CMV-seronegative. Source material: PBMCs.

CDR3 in DNA: TGTGCCAGCAGCTGGGGGTGGGGGGGGACAGGACCCTACGAGCAGTACTTC. Its protein product is CASSWGWGGTGPYEQYF. The rearrangement joins TRBV11-2 to TRBJ2-7, with D maybe TRBD1 (8 bases). Germline CDR1 is SGHAT and CDR2 is FQNNGV. The CDR3 length is 17 residues. The V and J ends lost 4 bases and 2 bases respectively, with 21 bases between them.